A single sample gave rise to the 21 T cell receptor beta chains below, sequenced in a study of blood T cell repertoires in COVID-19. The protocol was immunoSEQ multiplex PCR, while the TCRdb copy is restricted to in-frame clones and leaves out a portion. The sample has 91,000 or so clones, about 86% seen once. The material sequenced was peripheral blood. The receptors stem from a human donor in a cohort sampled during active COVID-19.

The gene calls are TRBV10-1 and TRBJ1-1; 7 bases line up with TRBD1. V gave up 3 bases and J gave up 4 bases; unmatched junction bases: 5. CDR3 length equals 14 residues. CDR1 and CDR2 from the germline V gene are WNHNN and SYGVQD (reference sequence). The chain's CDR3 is CASSERQGGTEAFF. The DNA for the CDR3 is TGCGCCAGCAGTGAAAGACAGGGAGGCACTGAAGCTTTCTTT.

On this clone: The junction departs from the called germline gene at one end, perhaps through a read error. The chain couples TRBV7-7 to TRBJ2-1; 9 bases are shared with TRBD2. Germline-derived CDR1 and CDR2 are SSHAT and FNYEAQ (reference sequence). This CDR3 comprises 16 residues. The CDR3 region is CASSLRLADSYNEQFF. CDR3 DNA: TGTGCTAGCAGCCTGAGACTAGCGGACTCCTACAATGAGCAGTTCTTC.

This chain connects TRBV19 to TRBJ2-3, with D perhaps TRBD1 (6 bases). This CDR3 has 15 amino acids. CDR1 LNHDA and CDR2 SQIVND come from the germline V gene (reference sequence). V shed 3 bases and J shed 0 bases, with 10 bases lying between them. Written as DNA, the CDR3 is TGTGCCAGTAGTATTGGGACACTCAGCACAGATACGCAGTATTTT. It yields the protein CASSIGTLSTDTQYF.

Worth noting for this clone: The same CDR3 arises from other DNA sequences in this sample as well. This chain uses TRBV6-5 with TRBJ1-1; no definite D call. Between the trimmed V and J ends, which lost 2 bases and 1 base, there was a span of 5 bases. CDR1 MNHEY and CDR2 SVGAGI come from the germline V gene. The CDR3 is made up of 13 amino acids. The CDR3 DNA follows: TGTGCCAGCAGTTACCGGTCGAACACTGAAGCTTTCTTT. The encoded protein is CASSYRSNTEAFF.

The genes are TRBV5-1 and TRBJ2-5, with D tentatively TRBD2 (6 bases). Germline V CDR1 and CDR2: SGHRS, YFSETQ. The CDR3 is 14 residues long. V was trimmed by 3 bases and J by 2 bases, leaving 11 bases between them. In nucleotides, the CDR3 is TGCGCCAGCAGCTACAACGGGGGTCAAGAGACCCAGTACTTC. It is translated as CASSYNGGQETQYF.

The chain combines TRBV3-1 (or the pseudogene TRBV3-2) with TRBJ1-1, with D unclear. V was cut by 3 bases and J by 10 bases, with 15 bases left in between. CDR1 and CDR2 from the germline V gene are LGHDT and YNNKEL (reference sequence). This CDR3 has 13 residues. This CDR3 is CASSHLREERAFF. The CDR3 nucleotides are TGTGCCAGCAGCCACCTTAGGGAGGAACGAGCTTTCTTT.

Here the CDR3 reads CASSGGTHTGELFF. CDR3 sequence (DNA): TGTGCCAGCAGCGGGGGCACACACACCGGGGAGCTGTTTTTT. The J gene is TRBJ2-2, the V gene TRBV7-3, with a tentative D call TRBD1 (6 bases). The V and J ends lost 5 bases and 3 bases respectively, with 10 bases between them. CDR3 length: 14 residues. Germline V gene sequence: CDR1 SGHTA, CDR2 FQGTGA.

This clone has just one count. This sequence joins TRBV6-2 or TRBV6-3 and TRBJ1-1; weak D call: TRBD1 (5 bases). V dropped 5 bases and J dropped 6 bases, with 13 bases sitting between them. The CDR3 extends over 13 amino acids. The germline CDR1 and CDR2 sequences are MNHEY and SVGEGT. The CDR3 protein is CASSPGPGAEAFF. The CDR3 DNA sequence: TGTGCCAGCAGTCCCGGCCCGGGGGCTGAAGCTTTCTTT.

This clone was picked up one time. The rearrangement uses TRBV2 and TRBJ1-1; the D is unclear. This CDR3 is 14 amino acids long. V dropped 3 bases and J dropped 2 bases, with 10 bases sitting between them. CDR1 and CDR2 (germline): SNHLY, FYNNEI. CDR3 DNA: TGTGCCAGCAGTGATCGAGCAGGTAACACTGAAGCTTTCTTT. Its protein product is CASSDRAGNTEAFF.

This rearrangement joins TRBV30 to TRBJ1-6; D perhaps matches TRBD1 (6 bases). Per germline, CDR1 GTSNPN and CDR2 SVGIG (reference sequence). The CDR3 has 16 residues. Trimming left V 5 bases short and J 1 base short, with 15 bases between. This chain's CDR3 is CAWGTGTRSYNSPLHF. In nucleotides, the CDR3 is TGTGCCTGGGGAACAGGGACCAGATCCTATAATTCACCCCTCCACTTT.

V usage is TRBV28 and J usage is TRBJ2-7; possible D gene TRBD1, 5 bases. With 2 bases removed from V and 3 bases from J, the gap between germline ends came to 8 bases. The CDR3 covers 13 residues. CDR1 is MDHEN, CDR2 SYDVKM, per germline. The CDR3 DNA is TGTGCCAGCAGTTTAAGGGGTGTCTACGAGCAGTACTTC. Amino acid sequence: CASSLRGVYEQYF.

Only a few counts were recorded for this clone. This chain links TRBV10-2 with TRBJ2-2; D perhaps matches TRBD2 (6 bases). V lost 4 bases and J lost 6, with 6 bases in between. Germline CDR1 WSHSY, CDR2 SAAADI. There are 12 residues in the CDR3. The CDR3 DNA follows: TGCGCCAGCAGTGCGGGAGCCGGGGAGCTGTTTTTT. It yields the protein CASSAGAGELFF.

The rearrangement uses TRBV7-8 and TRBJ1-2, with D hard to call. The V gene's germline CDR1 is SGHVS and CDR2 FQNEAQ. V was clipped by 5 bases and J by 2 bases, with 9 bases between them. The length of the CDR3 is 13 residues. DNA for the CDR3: TGTGCCAGCAGCGAGATCGCGAACTATGGCTACACCTTC. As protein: CASSEIANYGYTF.

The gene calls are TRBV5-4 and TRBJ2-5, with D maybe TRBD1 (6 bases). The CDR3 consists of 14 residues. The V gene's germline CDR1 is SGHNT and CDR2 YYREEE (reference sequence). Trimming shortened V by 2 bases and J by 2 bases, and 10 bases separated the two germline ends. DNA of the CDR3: TGTGCCAGCAGCTTCCTGCAGGGGCAAGAGACCCAGTACTTC. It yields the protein CASSFLQGQETQYF.

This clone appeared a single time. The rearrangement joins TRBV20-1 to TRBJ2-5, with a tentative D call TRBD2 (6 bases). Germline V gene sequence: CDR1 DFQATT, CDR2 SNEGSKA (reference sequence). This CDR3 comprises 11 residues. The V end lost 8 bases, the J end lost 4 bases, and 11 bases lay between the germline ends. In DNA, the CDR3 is TGCAGTACACGACTAGGAGAGACCCAGTACTTC. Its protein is CSTRLGETQYF.

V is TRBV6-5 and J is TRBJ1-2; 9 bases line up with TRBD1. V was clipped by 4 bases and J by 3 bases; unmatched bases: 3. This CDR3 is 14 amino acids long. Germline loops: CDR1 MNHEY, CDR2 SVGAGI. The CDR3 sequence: CASSWDRADYGYTF. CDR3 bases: TGTGCCAGCAGTTGGGACAGGGCGGACTATGGCTACACCTTC.

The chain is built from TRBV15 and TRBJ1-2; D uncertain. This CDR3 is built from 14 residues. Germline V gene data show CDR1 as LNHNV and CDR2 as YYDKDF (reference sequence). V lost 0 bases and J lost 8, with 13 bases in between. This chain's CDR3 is CATSRDLGPRGYTF. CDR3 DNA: TGTGCCACCAGCAGAGATCTTGGCCCTAGGGGCTACACCTTC.

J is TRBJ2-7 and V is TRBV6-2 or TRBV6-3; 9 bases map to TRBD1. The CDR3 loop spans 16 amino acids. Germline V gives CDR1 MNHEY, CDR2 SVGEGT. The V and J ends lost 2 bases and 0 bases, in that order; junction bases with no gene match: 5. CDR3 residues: CASSYLGQGISYEQYF. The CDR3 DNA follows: TGTGCCAGCAGTTACCTTGGACAGGGGATCTCCTACGAGCAGTACTTC.

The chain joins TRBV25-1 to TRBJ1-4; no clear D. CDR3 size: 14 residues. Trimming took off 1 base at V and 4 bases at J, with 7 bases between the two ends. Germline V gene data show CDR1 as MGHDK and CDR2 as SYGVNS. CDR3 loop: CASSEWAGNEKLFF. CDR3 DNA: TGTGCCAGCAGTGAATGGGCCGGTAATGAAAAACTGTTTTTT. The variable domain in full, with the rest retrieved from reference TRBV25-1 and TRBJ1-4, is EADIYQTPRYLVIGTGKKITLECSQTMGHDKMYWYQQDPGMELHLIHYSYGVNSTEKGDLSSESTVSRIRTEHFPLTLESARPSHTSQYLCASSEWAGNEKLFFGSGTQLSVL.

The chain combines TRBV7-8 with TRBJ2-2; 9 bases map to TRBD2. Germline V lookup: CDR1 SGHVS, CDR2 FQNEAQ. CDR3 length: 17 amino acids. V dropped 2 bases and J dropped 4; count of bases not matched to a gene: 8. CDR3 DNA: TGTGCCAGCAGCTTACTGATAGCGGGAGTAGGCACCGGGGAGCTGTTTTTT. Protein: CASSLLIAGVGTGELFF.

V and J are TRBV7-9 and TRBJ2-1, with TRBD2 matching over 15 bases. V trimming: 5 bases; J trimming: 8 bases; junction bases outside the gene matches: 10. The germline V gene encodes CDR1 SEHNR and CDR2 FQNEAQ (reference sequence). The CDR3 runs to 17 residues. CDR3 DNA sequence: TGTGCCAGCAGCCACCCGGGACTAGCGGGAGGCTTCTATGAGCAGTTCTTC. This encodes CASSHPGLAGGFYEQFF.